This is a list of T cell receptor beta chains from one sample in a study of shared clonotypes between healthy human individuals. Libraries were prepared by immunoSEQ multiplex PCR; TCRdb keeps only in-frame clonotypes and omits some of them. The repertoire holds 1.5 million to 2.5 million clones, with around 96% as singletons. The sample consisted of naive CD8+ T cells sorted from blood. The receptors were gathered from a man aged 18 to 30 in good health. Both conserved end residues are part of each CDR3. Fields, in order: D gene, J gene, V gene, clone size, CDR3 length, CDR3 protein, CDR3 DNA. D genes are given only for firm matches. Expanded clones get a size class; other rows say once, few or many, or leave the size out.

-	TRBJ2-6	TRBV5-1	-	16	CASRTSRASGANVLTF	TGCGCCAGCCGAACGTCCAGGGCCTCTGGGGCCAACGTCCTGACTTTC
TRBD2	TRBJ2-7	TRBV11-2	-	16	CASSFTPGSGTYEQYF	TGTGCCAGCAGCTTCACCCCGGGTAGCGGGACATACGAGCAGTACTTC
-	TRBJ1-2	TRBV27	few	13	CASSLTANYGYTF	TGTGCCAGCAGTCTGACAGCTAACTATGGCTACACCTTC
-	TRBJ1-4	TRBV9	-	15	CASSVGGSTNEKLFF	TGTGCCAGCAGCGTGGGCGGGTCAACTAATGAAAAACTGTTTTTT
TRBD1	TRBJ2-2	TRBV19	once	17	CASISFDRAPNTGELFF	TGTGCCAGTATCTCCTTCGACAGGGCTCCGAACACCGGGGAGCTGTTTTTT
-	TRBJ1-2	TRBV7-2	-	15	CASSLDTPGPYGYTF	TGTGCCAGCAGCTTAGATACTCCCGGTCCCTATGGCTACACCTTC
-	TRBJ1-2	TRBV27	-	14	CASSSTSIWRGYTF	TGTGCCAGCAGTTCAACCTCGATTTGGAGGGGCTACACCTTC
TRBD2	TRBJ2-7	TRBV27	-	14	CASGGTSASYEQYF	TGTGCCAGCGGGGGGACTAGCGCGTCGTACGAGCAGTACTTC
-	TRBJ1-1	TRBV18	-	15	CASSPPWGANTEAFF	TGTGCCAGCTCACCACCGTGGGGCGCGAACACTGAAGCTTTCTTT
TRBD1	TRBJ1-3	TRBV30	-	14	CAWSRDSSGNTIYF	TGTGCCTGGAGCAGGGACAGCTCTGGAAACACCATATATTTT
-	TRBJ2-5	TRBV10-2	-	14	CATALTAVKETQYF	TGCGCCACAGCCTTGACGGCAGTCAAAGAGACCCAGTACTTC
-	TRBJ1-1	TRBV9	few	12	CASSGWNTEAFF	TGTGCCAGCAGCGGGTGGAACACTGAAGCTTTCTTT
-	TRBJ2-2	TRBV5-6	-	15	CASSLEAASTGELFF	TGTGCCAGCAGCTTGGAGGCGGCGAGTACCGGGGAGCTGTTTTTT
TRBD1	TRBJ1-2	TRBV11-2	-	14	CASSLTTGLDGYTF	TGTGCCAGCAGCCTCACGACAGGGTTGGATGGCTACACCTTC
TRBD2	TRBJ2-2	TRBV30	-	14	CAWSYGGGTGELFF	TGTGCCTGGAGTTACGGCGGGGGCACCGGGGAGCTGTTTTTT
-	TRBJ2-1	TRBV6-1	-	14	CASSEARGLVEQFF	TGTGCCAGCAGTGAAGCGCGAGGGCTGGTGGAGCAGTTCTTC
-	TRBJ1-6	TRBV10-2	-	11	CASSDDSPLHF	TGCGCCAGCAGTGATGACTCACCCCTCCACTTT
TRBD2	TRBJ2-6	TRBV5-1	-	18	CASSLELAELSGANVLTF	TGCGCCAGCAGCTTGGAACTAGCGGAACTCTCTGGGGCCAACGTCCTGACTTTC
-	TRBJ1-5	TRBV4-1	-	15	CASSLGGLPNQPQHF	TGCGCCAGCAGCCTGGGGGGTCTCCCCAATCAGCCCCAGCATTTT
-	TRBJ1-3	TRBV29-1	-	12	CSVVQGGNTIYF	TGCAGCGTTGTCCAGGGGGGAAACACCATATATTTT
-	TRBJ2-7	TRBV4-3	-	16	CASSQDWLADSYEQYF	TGCGCCAGCAGCCAAGATTGGCTAGCCGACTCCTACGAGCAGTACTTC
-	TRBJ1-4	TRBV19	-	13	CASSTRPNEKLFF	TGTGCCAGTAGTACCAGGCCTAATGAAAAACTGTTTTTT
-	TRBJ2-7	TRBV11-2	-	14	CASSPRTYSYEQYF	TGTGCCAGCAGCCCTAGGACTTACTCCTACGAGCAGTACTTC
TRBD1	TRBJ2-2	TRBV7-8	-	17	CAAGQGGYSGNTGELFF	TGTGCCGCGGGACAGGGGGGTTATTCCGGGAACACCGGGGAGCTGTTTTTT
TRBD2	TRBJ2-3	TRBV5-6	-	19	CASSSRLAGGPFSTDTQYF	TGTGCCAGCAGCTCTCGACTAGCGGGAGGGCCCTTCAGCACAGATACGCAGTATTTT
TRBD2	TRBJ2-1	TRBV2	-	14	CATKTSGGDNEQFF	TGTGCCACGAAGACTAGCGGGGGGGACAATGAGCAGTTCTTC
TRBD1	TRBJ2-7	TRBV5-1	-	16	CASSAALGGLTYEQYF	TGCGCCAGCAGCGCGGCCCTAGGGGGCCTCACCTACGAGCAGTACTTC
TRBD1	TRBJ1-2	TRBV9	-	14	CASSVLTGDYGYTF	TGTGCCAGCAGCGTCCTTACAGGGGATTATGGCTACACCTTC
-	TRBJ1-1	TRBV6-5	-	13	CASSYSGGLKAFF	TGTGCCAGCAGTTACTCAGGGGGTTTGAAAGCTTTCTTT